The subject of this entry is one T cell receptor beta chain. These data are taken from a study of blood T cell repertoires in COVID-19. Study as a whole: PBMCs, B-cell-depleted T cells, or T cells were the source of the cDNA or gDNA that made up the material.

Trimming removed 2 bases from V and 5 bases from J, with 11 bases in between. The CDR3 runs 14 residues. Germline V gives CDR1 SGHRS, CDR2 YFSETQ. Clones were read by immunoSEQ multiplex PCR, and TCRdb kept only the in-frame ones, dropping some. The sample has about 220,000 clones, 85% to 90% seen once. The TCR sequence derives from a woman under 30 in a cohort exposed to, infected with or recovered from COVID-19 (not recorded which). This sequence joins TRBV5-1 and TRBJ2-1; weak D call: TRBD1 (6 bases). The sequenced sample was PBMCs or T cells enriched from blood (not recorded which). The chain's CDR3 is CASSFGGRHNEQFF. In DNA form, the CDR3 reads TGCGCCAGCAGCTTTGGGGGCCGCCACAATGAGCAGTTCTTC.